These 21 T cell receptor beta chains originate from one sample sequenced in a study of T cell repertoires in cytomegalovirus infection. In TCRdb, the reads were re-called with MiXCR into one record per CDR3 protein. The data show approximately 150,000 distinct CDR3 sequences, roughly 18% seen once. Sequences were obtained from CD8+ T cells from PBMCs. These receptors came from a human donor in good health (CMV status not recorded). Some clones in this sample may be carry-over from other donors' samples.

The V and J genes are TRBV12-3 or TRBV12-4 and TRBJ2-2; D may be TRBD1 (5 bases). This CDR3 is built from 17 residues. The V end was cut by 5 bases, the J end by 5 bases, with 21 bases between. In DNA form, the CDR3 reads TGTGCCAGCAGTCCGACAGCATCAAAACTTATAACCGGGGAGCTGTTTTTT. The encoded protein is CASSPTASKLITGELFF.

The CDR3 sequence: CASSYTHTGELFF. As DNA, the CDR3 is TGTGCCAGCAGTTACACTCACACCGGGGAGCTGTTTTTT. The chain is built from TRBV6-6 and TRBJ2-2, with no clear D. Trimming took 2 bases from V and 3 from J, leaving 4 bases between them. CDR1 MNHNY and CDR2 SVGAGI come from the germline V gene (reference sequence). This CDR3 has 13 residues.

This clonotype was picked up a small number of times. The CDR3 nucleotides are TGTGCCACCTGCCCGAGACAGGGCACAGATACGCAGTATTTT. It translates to CATCPRQGTDTQYF. The chain has TRBV24-1 and TRBJ2-3, with D tentatively TRBD1 (6 bases). From germline, CDR1 is KGHDR and CDR2 SFDVKD. V lost 9 bases and J lost 1, with 13 bases in between. The CDR3 length is 14 residues.

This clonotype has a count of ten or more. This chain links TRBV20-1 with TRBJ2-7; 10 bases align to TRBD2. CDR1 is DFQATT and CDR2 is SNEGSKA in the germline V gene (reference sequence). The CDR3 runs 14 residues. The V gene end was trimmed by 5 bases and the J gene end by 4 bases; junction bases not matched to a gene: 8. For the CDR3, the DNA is TGCAGTGCTCTCAAGCGGGAGGGCCGGTACGAGCAGTACTTC. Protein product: CSALKREGRYEQYF.

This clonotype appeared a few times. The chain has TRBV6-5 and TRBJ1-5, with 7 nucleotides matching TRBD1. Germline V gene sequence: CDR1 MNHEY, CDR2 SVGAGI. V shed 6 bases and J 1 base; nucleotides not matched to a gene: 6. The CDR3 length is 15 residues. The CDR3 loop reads CASRTTGLSNQPQHF. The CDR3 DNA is TGTGCCAGCAGAACGACAGGGCTAAGCAATCAGCCCCAGCATTTT.

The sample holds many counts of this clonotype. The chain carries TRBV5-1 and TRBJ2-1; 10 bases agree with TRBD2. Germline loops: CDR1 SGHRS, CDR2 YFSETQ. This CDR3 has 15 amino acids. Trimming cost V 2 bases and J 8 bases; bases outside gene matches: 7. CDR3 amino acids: CASSLQRGGKDEQFF. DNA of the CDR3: TGCGCCAGCAGCTTACAGCGGGGGGGCAAGGATGAGCAGTTCTTC.

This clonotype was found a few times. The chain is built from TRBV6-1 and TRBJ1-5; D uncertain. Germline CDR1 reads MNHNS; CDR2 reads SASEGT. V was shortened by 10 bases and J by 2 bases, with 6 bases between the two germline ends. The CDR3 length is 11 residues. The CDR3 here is CATGGNQPQHF. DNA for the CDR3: TGTGCCACGGGAGGCAATCAGCCCCAGCATTTT.

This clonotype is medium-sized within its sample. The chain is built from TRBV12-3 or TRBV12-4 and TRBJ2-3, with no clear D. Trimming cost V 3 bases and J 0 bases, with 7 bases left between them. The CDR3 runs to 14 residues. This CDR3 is CASSFFGSTDTQYF. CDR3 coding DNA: TGTGCCAGCAGTTTCTTCGGAAGCACAGATACGCAGTATTTT.

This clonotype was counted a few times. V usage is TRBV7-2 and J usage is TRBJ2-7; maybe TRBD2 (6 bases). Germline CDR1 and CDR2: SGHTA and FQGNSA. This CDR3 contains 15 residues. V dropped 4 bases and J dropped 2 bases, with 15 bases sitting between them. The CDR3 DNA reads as TGTGCCAGCAGCTCCCCCTCGGGAGTTCCCTACGAGCAGTACTTC. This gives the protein CASSSPSGVPYEQYF.

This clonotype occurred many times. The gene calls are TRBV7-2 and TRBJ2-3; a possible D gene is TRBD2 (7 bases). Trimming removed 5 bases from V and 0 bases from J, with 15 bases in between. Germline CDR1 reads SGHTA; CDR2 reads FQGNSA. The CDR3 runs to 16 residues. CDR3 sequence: CASSPTGGLSTDTQYF. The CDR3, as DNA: TGTGCCAGCAGCCCCACCGGGGGGCTGAGCACAGATACGCAGTATTTT.

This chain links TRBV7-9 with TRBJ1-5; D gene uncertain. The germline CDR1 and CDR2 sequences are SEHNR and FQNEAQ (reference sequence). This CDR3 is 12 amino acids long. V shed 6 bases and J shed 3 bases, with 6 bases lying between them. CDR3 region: CASSEANQPQHF. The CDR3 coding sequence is TGTGCCAGCAGTGAAGCCAATCAGCCCCAGCATTTT. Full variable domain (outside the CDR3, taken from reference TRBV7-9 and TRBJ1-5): DTGVSQNPRHKITKRGQNVTFRCDPISEHNRLYWYRQTLGQGPEFLTYFQNEAQLEKSRLLSDRFSAERPKGSFSTLEIQRTEQGDSAMYLCASSEANQPQHFGDGTRLSIL.

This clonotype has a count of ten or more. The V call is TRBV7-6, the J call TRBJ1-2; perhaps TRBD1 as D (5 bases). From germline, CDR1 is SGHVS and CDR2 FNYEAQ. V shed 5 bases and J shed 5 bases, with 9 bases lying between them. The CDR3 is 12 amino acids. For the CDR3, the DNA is TGTGCCAGCAGCCTGGGGACTTATGGCTACACCTTC. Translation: CASSLGTYGYTF.

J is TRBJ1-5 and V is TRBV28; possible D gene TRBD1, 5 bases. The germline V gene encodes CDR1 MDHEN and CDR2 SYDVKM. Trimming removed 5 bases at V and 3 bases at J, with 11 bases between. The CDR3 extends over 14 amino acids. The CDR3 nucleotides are TGTGCCAGCAGTCCTACAGGAAACAATCAGCCCCAGCATTTT. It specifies CASSPTGNNQPQHF. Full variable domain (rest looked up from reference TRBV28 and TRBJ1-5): DVKVTQSSRYLVKRTGEKVFLECVQDMDHENMFWYRQDPGLGLRLIYFSYDVKMKEKGDIPEGYSVSREKKERFSLILESASTNQTSMYLCASSPTGNNQPQHFGDGTRLSIL.

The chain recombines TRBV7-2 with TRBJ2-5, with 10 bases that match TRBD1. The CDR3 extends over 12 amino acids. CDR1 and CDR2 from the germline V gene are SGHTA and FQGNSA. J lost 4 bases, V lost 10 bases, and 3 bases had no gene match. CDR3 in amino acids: CAIWTGGETQYF. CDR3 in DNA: TGTGCCATCTGGACAGGGGGAGAGACCCAGTACTTC.

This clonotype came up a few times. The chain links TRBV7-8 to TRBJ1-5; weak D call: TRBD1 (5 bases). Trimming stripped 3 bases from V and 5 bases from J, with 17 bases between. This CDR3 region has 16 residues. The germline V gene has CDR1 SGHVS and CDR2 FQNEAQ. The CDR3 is CASSLGVGGSYQPQHF. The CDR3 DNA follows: TGTGCCAGCAGCTTGGGGGTGGGGGGGTCATATCAGCCCCAGCATTTT. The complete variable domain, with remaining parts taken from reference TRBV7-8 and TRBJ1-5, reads GAGVSQSPRYKVAKRGQDVALRCDPISGHVSLFWYQQALGQGPEFLTYFQNEAQLDKSGLPSDRFFAERPEGSVSTLKIQRTQQEDSAVYLCASSLGVGGSYQPQHFGDGTRLSIL.

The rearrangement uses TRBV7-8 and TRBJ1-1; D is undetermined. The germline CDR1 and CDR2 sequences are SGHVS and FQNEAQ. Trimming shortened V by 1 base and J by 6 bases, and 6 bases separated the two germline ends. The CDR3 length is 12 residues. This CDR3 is CASSLGPPEAFF. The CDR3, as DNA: TGTGCCAGCAGCTTAGGTCCCCCTGAAGCTTTCTTT.

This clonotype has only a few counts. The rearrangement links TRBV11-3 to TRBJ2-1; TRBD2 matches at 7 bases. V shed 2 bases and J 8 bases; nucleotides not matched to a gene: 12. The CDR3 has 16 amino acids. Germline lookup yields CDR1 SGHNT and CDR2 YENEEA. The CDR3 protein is CASSLRAGPISHEQFF. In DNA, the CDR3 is TGTGCCAGCAGCTTAAGAGCGGGGCCTATATCCCATGAGCAGTTCTTC.

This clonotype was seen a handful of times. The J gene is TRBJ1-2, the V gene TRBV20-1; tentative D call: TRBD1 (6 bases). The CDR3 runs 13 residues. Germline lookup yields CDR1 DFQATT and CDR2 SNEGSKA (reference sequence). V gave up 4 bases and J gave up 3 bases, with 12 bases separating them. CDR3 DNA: TGCAGTGCTAAGGACAGTCTGCACTATGGCTACACCTTC. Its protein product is CSAKDSLHYGYTF.

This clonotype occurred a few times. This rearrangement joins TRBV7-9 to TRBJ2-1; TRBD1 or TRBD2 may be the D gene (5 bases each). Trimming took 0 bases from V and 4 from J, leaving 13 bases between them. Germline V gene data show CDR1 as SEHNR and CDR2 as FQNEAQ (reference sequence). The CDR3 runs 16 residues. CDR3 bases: TGTGCCAGCAGCTTAGCAGTAAGAGGGGATTACAATGAGCAGTTCTTC. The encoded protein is CASSLAVRGDYNEQFF.

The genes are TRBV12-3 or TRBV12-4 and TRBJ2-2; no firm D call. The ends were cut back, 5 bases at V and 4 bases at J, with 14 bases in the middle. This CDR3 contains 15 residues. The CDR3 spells CASSPSRPPTGELFF. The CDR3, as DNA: TGTGCCAGCAGTCCCTCTCGGCCGCCCACCGGGGAGCTGTTTTTT.

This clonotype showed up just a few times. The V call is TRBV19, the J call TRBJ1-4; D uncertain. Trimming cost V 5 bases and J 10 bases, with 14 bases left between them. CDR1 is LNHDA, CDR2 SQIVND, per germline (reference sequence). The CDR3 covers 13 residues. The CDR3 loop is CASSATSGVKLFF. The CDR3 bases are TGTGCCAGTAGTGCGACGTCCGGGGTAAAACTGTTTTTT.